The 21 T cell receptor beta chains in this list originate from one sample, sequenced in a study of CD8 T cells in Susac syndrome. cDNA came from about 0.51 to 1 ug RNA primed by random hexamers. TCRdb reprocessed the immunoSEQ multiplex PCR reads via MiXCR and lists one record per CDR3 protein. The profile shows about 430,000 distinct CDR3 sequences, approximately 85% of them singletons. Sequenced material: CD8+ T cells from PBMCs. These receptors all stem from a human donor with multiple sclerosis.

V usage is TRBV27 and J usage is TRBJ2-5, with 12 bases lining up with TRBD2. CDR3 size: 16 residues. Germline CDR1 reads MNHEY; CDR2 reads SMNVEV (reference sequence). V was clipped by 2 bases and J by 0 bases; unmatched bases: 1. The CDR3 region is CASSLLAGGYQETQYF. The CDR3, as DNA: TGTGCCAGCAGTTTACTAGCGGGAGGGTACCAAGAGACCCAGTACTTC.

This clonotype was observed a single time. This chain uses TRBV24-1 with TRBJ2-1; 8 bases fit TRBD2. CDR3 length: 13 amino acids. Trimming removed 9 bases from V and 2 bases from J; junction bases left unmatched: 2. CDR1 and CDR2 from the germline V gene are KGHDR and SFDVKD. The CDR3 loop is CATGAGAYNEQFF. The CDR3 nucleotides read TGTGCCACCGGAGCGGGAGCCTACAATGAGCAGTTCTTC.

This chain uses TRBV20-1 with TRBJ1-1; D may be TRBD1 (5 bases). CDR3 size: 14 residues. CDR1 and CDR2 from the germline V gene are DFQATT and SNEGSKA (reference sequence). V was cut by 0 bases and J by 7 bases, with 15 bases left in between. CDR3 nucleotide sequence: TGCAGTGCTAGAGAGTGGGCAGGGCTGGATGAAGCTTTCTTT. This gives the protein CSAREWAGLDEAFF.

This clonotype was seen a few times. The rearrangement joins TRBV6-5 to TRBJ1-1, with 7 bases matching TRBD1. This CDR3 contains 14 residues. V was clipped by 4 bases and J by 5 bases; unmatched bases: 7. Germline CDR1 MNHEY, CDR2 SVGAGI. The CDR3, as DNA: TGTGCCAGCAGTTTAACAGGGGCCGGGACTGAAGCTTTCTTT. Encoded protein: CASSLTGAGTEAFF.

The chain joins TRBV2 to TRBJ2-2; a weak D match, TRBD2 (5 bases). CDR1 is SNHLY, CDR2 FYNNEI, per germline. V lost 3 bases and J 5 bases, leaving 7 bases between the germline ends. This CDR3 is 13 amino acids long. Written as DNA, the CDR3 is TGTGCCAGCAGTGACGGCGGGACCGGGGAGCTGTTTTTT. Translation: CASSDGGTGELFF.

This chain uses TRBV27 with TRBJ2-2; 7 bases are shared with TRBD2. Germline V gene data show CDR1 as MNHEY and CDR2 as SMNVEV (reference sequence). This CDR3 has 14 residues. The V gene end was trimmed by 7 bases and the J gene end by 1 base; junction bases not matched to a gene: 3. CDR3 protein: CASTRGMNTGELFF. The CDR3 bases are TGTGCCAGCACGCGGGGGATGAACACCGGGGAGCTGTTTTTT.

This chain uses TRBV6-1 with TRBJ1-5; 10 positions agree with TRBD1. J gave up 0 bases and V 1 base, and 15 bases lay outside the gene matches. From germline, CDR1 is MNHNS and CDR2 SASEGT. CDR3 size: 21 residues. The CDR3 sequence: CASSEDDPGQGIVYSNQPQHF. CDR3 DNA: TGTGCCAGCAGTGAAGACGACCCGGGACAGGGGATCGTTTATAGCAATCAGCCCCAGCATTTT.

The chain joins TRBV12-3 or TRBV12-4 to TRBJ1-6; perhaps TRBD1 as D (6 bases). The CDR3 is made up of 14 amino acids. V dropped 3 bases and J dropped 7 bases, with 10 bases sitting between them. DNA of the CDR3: TGTGCCAGCAGTTTTTCAGGGGCGAATTCACCCCTCCACTTT. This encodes CASSFSGANSPLHF.

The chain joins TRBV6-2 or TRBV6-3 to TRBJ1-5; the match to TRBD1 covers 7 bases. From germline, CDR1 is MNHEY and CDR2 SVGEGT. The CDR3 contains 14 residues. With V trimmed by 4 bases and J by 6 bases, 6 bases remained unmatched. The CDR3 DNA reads TGTGCCAGCAGTTTGAGACAGGGACGTCAGCCCCAGCATTTT. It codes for CASSLRQGRQPQHF.

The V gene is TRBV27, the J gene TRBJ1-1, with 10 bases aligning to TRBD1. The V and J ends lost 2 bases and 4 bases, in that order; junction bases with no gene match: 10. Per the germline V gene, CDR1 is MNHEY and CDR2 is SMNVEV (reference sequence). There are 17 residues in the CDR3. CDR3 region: CASSLTGQGYWCTEAFF. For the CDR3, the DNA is TGTGCCAGCAGTTTAACGGGACAGGGGTATTGGTGCACTGAAGCTTTCTTT.

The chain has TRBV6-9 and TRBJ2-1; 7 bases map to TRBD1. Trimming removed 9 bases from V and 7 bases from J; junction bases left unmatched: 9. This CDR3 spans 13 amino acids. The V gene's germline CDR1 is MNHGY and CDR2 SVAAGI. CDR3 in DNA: TGTGCCAGTGACAGGGAGAAAGAGAATGAGCAGTTCTTC. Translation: CASDREKENEQFF.

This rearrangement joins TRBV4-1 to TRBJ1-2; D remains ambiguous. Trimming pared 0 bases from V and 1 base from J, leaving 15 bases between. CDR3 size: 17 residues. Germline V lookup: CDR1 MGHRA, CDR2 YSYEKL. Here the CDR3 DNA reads TGCGCCAGCAGCCAAGATCTGATTGAACCGATTAACTATGGCTACACCTTC. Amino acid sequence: CASSQDLIEPINYGYTF.

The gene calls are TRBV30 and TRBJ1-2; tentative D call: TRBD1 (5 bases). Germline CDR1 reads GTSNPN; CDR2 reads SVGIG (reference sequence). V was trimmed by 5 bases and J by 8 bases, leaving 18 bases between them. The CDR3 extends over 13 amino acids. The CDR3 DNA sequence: TGTGCCTGGGAGGCGGGGCGCGGCGGAGGCTACACCTTC. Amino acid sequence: CAWEAGRGGGYTF.

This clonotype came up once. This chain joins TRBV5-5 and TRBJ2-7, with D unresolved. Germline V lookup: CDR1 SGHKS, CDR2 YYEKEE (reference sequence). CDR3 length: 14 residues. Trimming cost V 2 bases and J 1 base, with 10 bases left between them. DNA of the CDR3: TGTGCCAGCAGCTTCGATGGCCCGTCCTACGAGCAGTACTTC. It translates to CASSFDGPSYEQYF.

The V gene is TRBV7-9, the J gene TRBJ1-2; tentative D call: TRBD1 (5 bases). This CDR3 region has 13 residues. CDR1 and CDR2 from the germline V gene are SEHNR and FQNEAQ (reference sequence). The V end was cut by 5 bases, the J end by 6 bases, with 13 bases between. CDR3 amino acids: CASSTGTRDGYTF. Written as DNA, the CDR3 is TGTGCCAGCAGCACGGGGACTCGGGATGGCTACACCTTC. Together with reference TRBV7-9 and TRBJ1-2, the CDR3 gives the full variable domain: DTGVSQNPRHKITKRGQNVTFRCDPISEHNRLYWYRQTLGQGPEFLTYFQNEAQLEKSRLLSDRFSAERPKGSFSTLEIQRTEQGDSAMYLCASSTGTRDGYTFGSGTRLTVV.

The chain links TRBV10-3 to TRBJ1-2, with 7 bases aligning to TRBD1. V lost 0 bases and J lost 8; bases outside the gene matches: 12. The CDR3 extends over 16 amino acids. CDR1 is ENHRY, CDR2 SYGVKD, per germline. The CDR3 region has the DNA TGTGCCATCAGTGAGTCGCGGACAGGTCACCCGAGGGGCTACACCTTC. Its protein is CAISESRTGHPRGYTF.

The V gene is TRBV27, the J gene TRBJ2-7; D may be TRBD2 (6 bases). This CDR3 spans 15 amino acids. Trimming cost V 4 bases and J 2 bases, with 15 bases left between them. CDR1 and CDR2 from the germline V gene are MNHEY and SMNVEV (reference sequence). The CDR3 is CASSSGWGETYEQYF. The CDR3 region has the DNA TGTGCCAGCAGTTCCGGCTGGGGGGAGACCTACGAGCAGTACTTC.

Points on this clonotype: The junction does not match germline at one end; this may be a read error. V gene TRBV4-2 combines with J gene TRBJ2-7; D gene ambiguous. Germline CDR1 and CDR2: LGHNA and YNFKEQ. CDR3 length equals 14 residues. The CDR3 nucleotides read TGTGCCAGCAGCCAAGGGCAGGTCTCCTACGAGCAGCACTTC. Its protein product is CASSQGQVSYEQHF.

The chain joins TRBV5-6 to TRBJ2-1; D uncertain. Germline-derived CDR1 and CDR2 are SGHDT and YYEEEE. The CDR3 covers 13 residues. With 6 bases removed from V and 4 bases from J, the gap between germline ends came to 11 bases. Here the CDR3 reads CASKGDIYNEQFF. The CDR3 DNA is TGTGCCAGCAAAGGAGACATATACAATGAGCAGTTCTTC.

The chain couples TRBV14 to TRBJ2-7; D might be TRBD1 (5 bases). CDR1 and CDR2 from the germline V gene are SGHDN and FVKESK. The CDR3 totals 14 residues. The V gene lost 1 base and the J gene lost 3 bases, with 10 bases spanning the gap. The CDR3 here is CASSQAIGDYEQYF. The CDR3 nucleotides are TGTGCCAGCAGCCAAGCAATAGGGGACTACGAGCAGTACTTC.

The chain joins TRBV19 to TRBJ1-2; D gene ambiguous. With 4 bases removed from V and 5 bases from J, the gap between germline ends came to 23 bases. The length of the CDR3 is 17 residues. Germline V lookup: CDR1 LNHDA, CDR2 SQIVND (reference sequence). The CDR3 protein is CASSRGPIEGPTYGYTF. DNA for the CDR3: TGTGCCAGTAGTAGAGGGCCGATTGAAGGCCCTACGTATGGCTACACCTTC.